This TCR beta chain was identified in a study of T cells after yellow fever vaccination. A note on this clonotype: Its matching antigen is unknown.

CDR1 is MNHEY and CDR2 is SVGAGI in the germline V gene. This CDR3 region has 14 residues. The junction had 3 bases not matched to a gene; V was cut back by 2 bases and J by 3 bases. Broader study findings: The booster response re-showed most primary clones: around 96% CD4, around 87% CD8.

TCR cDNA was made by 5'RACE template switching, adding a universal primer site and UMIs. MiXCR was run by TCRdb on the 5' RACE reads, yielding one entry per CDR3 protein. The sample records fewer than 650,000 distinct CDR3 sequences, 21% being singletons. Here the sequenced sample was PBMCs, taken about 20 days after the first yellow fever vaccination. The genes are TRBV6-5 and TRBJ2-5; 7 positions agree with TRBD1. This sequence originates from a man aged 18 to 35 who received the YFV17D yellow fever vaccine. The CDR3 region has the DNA TGTGCCAGCAGTTACCTCGGGACAGAAGAGACCCAGTACTTC. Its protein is CASSYLGTEETQYF.